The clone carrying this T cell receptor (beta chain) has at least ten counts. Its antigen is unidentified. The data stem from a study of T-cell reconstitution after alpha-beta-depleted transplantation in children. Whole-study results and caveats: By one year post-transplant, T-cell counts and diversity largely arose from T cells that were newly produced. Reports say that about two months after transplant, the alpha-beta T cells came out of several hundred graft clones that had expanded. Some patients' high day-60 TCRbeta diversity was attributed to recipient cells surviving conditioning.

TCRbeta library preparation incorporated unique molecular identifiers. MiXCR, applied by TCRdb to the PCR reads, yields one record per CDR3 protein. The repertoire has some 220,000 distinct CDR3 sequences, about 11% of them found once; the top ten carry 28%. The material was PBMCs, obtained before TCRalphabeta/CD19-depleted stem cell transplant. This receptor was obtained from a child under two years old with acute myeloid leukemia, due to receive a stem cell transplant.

The CDR3 reads CATSQPGQNEKLFF. CDR3 sequence (DNA): TGTGCCACCAGCCAACCGGGACAGAATGAAAAACTGTTTTTT. The chain carries TRBV15 and TRBJ1-4, with TRBD1 matching over 7 bases. Germline-derived CDR1 and CDR2 are LNHNV and YYDKDF (reference sequence). CDR3 size: 14 residues. The junction had 5 bases not matched to a gene; V was cut back by 5 bases and J by 5 bases.